The T cell receptor (beta chain) described here comes from a study of blood T cell repertoires in COVID-19. Across the study: Acute-phase and convalescent COVID-19 samples originated in the United States, Italy and Spain. From T cells, B-cell-depleted T cells, or PBMCs came the material, which was cDNA or gDNA.

How the authors handled the data: Amplifying reference gene primers gave estimates of nucleated cell counts. Sequencing was performed with immunoSEQ multiplex PCR; in TCRdb, only in-frame clones are kept and a portion is missing. For V, J and clone size, that table is used; D and trimming come from the DNA. Altogether roughly 100,000 clones are present, 82% being singletons, with the ten largest covering 15%. CDR1 and CDR2 from the germline V gene are SGHRS and YFSETQ. This CDR3 spans 15 amino acids. V lost 7 bases and J 5 bases, leaving 21 bases between the germline ends. Sequences were obtained from peripheral blood. The chain combines TRBV5-1 with TRBJ2-5; perhaps TRBD2 as D (7 bases). The receptor comes from a woman of 80 years or more with acute or convalescent COVID-19. The CDR3, as DNA: TGCGCCAGCGAGACCATGGGGGGGGCCGGGGAGACCCAGTACTTC. It specifies CASETMGGAGETQYF.